Detailed here is one T cell receptor (beta chain). Its antigen is currently unknown. Using a J-beta primer mix together with a sample-barcoded 5' primer, a second PCR was run for roughly 6 to 12 cycles. Each cDNA molecule was tagged by a template-switch adaptor that had 12 random nucleotides. TCRdb reprocessed the 5' RACE reads via MiXCR and lists one record per CDR3 protein. The sample contains about 1.4 million distinct CDR3 sequences, 45% to 70% of which appear only once. V gave up 0 bases and J gave up 3 bases; unmatched junction bases: 3. Germline V gives CDR1 SGHRS, CDR2 YFSETQ. This CDR3 spans 15 amino acids. Per sample, no less than 5.5 micrograms of total RNA were extracted. The data stem from a study of blood T cells in healthy people across ages. General study results and limits: Roughly linear declines in TCR beta diversity per million T cells occurred with age.

Sequencing was performed on blood. This sequence originates from a man between 18 and 35 years old in good health. V is TRBV5-1 and J is TRBJ2-7; 10 nucleotides align to TRBD1. CDR3 nucleotides: TGCGCCAGCAGCTTGGATAGGGACAGGGGCTACGAGCAGTACTTC. Translated, it gives CASSLDRDRGYEQYF.